The 15 T cell receptor beta chains given below trace back to one sample, sequenced in a study of cytomegalovirus exposure and HLA in healthy donors. Profiling relied on immunoSEQ multiplex PCR, and the TCRdb table lists in-frame clones only, not all of them. The sample consists of roughly 100,000 clones, around 83% of them appearing once. Sequenced material: PBMCs. These TCRs come from a young woman in good health and CMV-seropositive.

This chain connects TRBV9 to TRBJ2-4; the D gene is possibly TRBD2 (6 bases). V was trimmed by 4 bases and J by 1 base, leaving 9 bases between them. The CDR3 is 14 amino acids. In germline, CDR1 is SGDLS, CDR2 YYNGEE. The CDR3 region has the DNA TGTGCCAGCAGCCTGGGACTGGCCAAAAACATTCAGTACTTC. Protein product: CASSLGLAKNIQYF.

The V call is TRBV4-1, the J call TRBJ1-2; 11 bases line up with TRBD1. The CDR3 consists of 13 residues. J lost 6 bases, V lost 4 bases, and 1 base had no gene match. CDR1 and CDR2 (germline): MGHRA, YSYEKL. As DNA, the CDR3 is TGCGCCAGCAGCCGGGGACAGGGGGATGGCTACACCTTC. Translated, it gives CASSRGQGDGYTF.

This chain uses TRBV5-6 with TRBJ1-6, with D perhaps TRBD1 (5 bases). The CDR3 covers 15 residues. Germline V gives CDR1 SGHDT, CDR2 YYEEEE. The ends were cut back, 1 base at V and 6 bases at J, with 11 bases in the middle. The CDR3 DNA reads as TGTGCCAGCAGCTTGATAGGGGCCCTTAATTCACCCCTCCACTTT. Amino acid sequence: CASSLIGALNSPLHF.

V usage is TRBV5-1 and J usage is TRBJ2-3, with 7 bases lining up with TRBD2. CDR3 length: 13 amino acids. V shed 5 bases and J 6 bases; nucleotides not matched to a gene: 6. Germline loops: CDR1 SGHRS, CDR2 YFSETQ. CDR3 residues: CASSGGGGDTQYF. As DNA, the CDR3 is TGCGCCAGCAGTGGCGGGGGAGGGGATACGCAGTATTTT.

V usage is TRBV30 and J usage is TRBJ1-2; TRBD1 might be the D (5 bases). This CDR3 has 13 residues. The V gene's germline CDR1 is GTSNPN and CDR2 SVGIG (reference sequence). The V and J ends lost 0 bases and 4 bases respectively, with 9 bases between them. The CDR3 is CAWSVRGGYGYTF. DNA of the CDR3: TGTGCCTGGAGTGTACGGGGGGGCTATGGCTACACCTTC.

This clone appeared a few times. This chain joins TRBV4-1 and TRBJ1-2, with 7 bases matching TRBD1. This CDR3 spans 14 amino acids. Unmatched junction bases numbered 2, after V lost 3 bases and J lost 1 base. Germline CDR1 and CDR2: MGHRA and YSYEKL. The CDR3 region has the DNA TGCGCCAGCAGCCAGGGACAGCTTAACTATGGCTACACCTTC. Encoded protein: CASSQGQLNYGYTF.

The rearrangement uses TRBV28 and TRBJ2-7; TRBD2 might be the D (6 bases). V lost 3 bases, J lost 2 bases, and 14 bases lay in between. There are 15 residues in the CDR3. CDR1 MDHEN and CDR2 SYDVKM come from the germline V gene. The chain's CDR3 is CASSFPGLEAYEQYF. The CDR3 region has the DNA TGTGCCAGCAGTTTTCCGGGACTCGAGGCCTACGAGCAGTACTTC.

The V gene is TRBV5-6, the J gene TRBJ2-1, with 13 bases lining up with TRBD2. Germline values: CDR1 SGHDT, CDR2 YYEEEE. V lost 4 bases and J lost 4; bases outside the gene matches: 2. This CDR3 spans 15 amino acids. CDR3 nucleotide sequence: TGTGCCAGCAGCCGACTAGCGGGAGGATACAATGAGCAGTTCTTC. This translates into CASSRLAGGYNEQFF.

This clone was picked up one time. The V call is TRBV19, the J call TRBJ2-1; TRBD2 matches 9 bases. CDR1 and CDR2 (germline): LNHDA, SQIVND (reference sequence). The CDR3 is made up of 16 amino acids. Unmatched junction bases numbered 5, after V lost 4 bases and J lost 1 base. The CDR3 loop reads CASSTGLAPSYNEQFF. CDR3 nucleotides: TGTGCCAGTAGTACCGGACTAGCGCCGTCCTACAATGAGCAGTTCTTC. The whole variable domain, remainder taken from reference TRBV19 and TRBJ2-1, is DGGITQSPKYLFRKEGQNVTLSCEQNLNHDAMYWYRQDPGQGLRLIYYSQIVNDFQKGDIAEGYSVSREKKESFPLTVTSAQKNPTAFYLCASSTGLAPSYNEQFFGPGTRLTVL.

This clone was seen only a few times. This chain connects TRBV6-5 to TRBJ1-5; no clear D gene. Deletions cut 8 bases from V and 0 bases from J, with 11 bases between. CDR1 and CDR2 (germline): MNHEY, SVGAGI. The CDR3 totals 14 residues. In nucleotides, the CDR3 is TGTGCCAGCGATAGAGGTTATAGCAATCAGCCCCAGCATTTT. Amino acids: CASDRGYSNQPQHF.

This clone was detected only once. The CDR3 DNA sequence: TGCGCCAGCAGCTCCGTGGAGACCCAGTACTTC. It translates to CASSSVETQYF. This chain uses TRBV5-1 with TRBJ2-5; D not resolved. With 3 bases removed from V and 5 bases from J, the gap between germline ends came to 5 bases. Germline V lookup: CDR1 SGHRS, CDR2 YFSETQ. This CDR3 is 11 amino acids long.

The V and J genes are TRBV6-5 and TRBJ2-1, with a possible D match to TRBD2 (5 bases). V was pared by 3 bases and J by 8 bases, with 8 bases between. From germline, CDR1 is MNHEY and CDR2 SVGAGI. The CDR3 runs to 12 residues. As DNA, the CDR3 is TGTGCCAGCAGTTATAACGGGGATGAGCAGTTCTTC. This codes for CASSYNGDEQFF.

The rearrangement uses TRBV7-9 and TRBJ2-1; 10 nucleotides match TRBD2. V dropped 3 bases and J dropped 2; count of bases not matched to a gene: 4. CDR1 SEHNR and CDR2 FQNEAQ come from the germline V gene (reference sequence). The CDR3 totals 16 residues. The CDR3 sequence: CASSFKTSGTYNEQFF. Here the CDR3 DNA reads TGTGCCAGCAGCTTTAAAACTAGCGGGACCTACAATGAGCAGTTCTTC. The whole variable domain, filled in from reference TRBV7-9 and TRBJ2-1, reads DTGVSQNPRHKITKRGQNVTFRCDPISEHNRLYWYRQTLGQGPEFLTYFQNEAQLEKSRLLSDRFSAERPKGSFSTLEIQRTEQGDSAMYLCASSFKTSGTYNEQFFGPGTRLTVL.

The rearrangement joins TRBV4-2 to TRBJ2-1; a weak D match, TRBD2 (5 bases). CDR1 and CDR2 (germline): LGHNA, YNFKEQ. CDR3 length: 12 residues. V dropped 1 base and J dropped 8 bases, with 6 bases sitting between them. CDR3 coding DNA: TGTGCCAGCAGCCAAGCTAGCTATGAGCAGTTCTTC. This translates into CASSQASYEQFF.

The gene calls are TRBV27 and TRBJ2-3; TRBD2 is a possible D gene (7 bases). CDR1 is MNHEY and CDR2 is SMNVEV in the germline V gene (reference sequence). With 4 bases removed from V and 0 bases from J, the gap between germline ends came to 14 bases. The CDR3 extends over 16 amino acids. In nucleotides, the CDR3 is TGTGCCAGCAGTTGGGCGGGGGCCACTAGCACAGATACGCAGTATTTT. This translates into CASSWAGATSTDTQYF.